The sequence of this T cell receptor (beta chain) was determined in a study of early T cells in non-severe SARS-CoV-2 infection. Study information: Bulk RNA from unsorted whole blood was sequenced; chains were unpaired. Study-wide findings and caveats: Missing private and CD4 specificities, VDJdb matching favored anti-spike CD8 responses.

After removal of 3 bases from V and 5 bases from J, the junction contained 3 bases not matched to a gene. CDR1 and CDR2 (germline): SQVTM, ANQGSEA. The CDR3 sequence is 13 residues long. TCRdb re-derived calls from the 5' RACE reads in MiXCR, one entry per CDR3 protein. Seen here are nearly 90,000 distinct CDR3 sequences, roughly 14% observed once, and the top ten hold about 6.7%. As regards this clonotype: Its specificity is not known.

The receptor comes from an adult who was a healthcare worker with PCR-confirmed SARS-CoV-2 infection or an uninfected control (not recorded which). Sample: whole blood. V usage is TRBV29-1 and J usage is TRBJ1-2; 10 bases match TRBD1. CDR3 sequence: CSVEGQGPYGYTF. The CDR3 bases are TGCAGCGTTGAGGGACAGGGGCCATATGGCTACACCTTC.